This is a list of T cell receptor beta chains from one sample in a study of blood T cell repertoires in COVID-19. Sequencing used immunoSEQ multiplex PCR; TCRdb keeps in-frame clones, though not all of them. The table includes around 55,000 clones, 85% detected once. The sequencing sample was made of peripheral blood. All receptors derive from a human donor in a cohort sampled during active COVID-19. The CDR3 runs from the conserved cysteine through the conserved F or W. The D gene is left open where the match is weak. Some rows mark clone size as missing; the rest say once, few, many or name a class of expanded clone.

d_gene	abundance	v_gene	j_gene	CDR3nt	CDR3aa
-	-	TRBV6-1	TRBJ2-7	TGTGCCAGCAGCCGCTCCGGGTCGAGCTACGAGCAGTACTTC	CASSRSGSSYEQYF
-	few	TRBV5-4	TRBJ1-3	TGTGCCAGCAGCACTACAGGACGCTCTGGAAACACCATATATTTT	CASSTTGRSGNTIYF
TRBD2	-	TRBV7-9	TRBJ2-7	TGTGCCAGCAGAGTAACTAGCGCGAGCTCCTACGAGCAGTACTTC	CASRVTSASSYEQYF
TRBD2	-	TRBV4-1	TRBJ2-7	TGCGCCAGCAGCCACCCGCGAAGGACTAGCGGGTTCTACTACGAGCAGTACTTC	CASSHPRRTSGFYYEQYF
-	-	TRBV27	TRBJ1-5	TGTGCCAGCAGTCTACAGGGATGGCCTTATAGCAATCAGCCCCAGCATTTT	CASSLQGWPYSNQPQHF
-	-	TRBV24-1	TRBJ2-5	TGTGCCACCAGTGATTTGACTAAGGGCGGGGAGACCCAGTACTTC	CATSDLTKGGETQYF
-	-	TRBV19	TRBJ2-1	TGTGCCAGTAGGCGGGACCCTTCCTACAATGAGCAGTTCTTC	CASRRDPSYNEQFF
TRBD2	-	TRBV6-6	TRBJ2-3	TGTGCCACTCGGAGCGGGGCCCAAGGAAATACGCAGTATTTT	CATRSGAQGNTQYF
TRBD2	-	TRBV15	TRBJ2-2	TGTGCCACCACCGGAGAGGGAGGGCGTGCGTTGGCTAGCGGGAGTCGGGTCGGGGAGCTGTTTTTT	CATTGEGGRALASGSRVGELFF
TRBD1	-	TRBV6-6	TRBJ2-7	TGTGCCAGCAGGGATCGGACAGGGGGGACCTACGAGCAGTACTTC	CASRDRTGGTYEQYF
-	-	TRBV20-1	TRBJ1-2	TGCAGTGCTAGTCAACGGGGTAACTATGGCTACACCTTC	CSASQRGNYGYTF
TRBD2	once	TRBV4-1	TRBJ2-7	TGCGCCAGCAGCCAAGATTTTTCGAGCGGGGGCTCCTACGAGCAGTACTTC	CASSQDFSSGGSYEQYF
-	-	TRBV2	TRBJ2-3	TGTGCCAGCACCCGCTCGACAGGATTTTCCACAGATACGCAGTATTTT	CASTRSTGFSTDTQYF
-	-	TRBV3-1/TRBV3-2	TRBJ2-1	TGTGCCAGCAGCCAAGTGGACAGTGACAATGAGCAGTTCTTC	CASSQVDSDNEQFF
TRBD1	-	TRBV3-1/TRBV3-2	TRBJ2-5	TGTGCCAGCAGCCAAGAGGGAGCCGGACAGGGGCAAGAGACCCAGTACTTC	CASSQEGAGQGQETQYF